Below are 9 T cell receptor beta chains sequenced from a single sample in a study of shared clonotypes between healthy human individuals. Assay used: immunoSEQ multiplex PCR; TCRdb lists only in-frame clones, some missing. In the table there are about 600,000 clones, roughly 97% of which are singletons. The source material was naive CD4+ T cells sorted from blood. This sample's subset: CD45RA+ positively selected. The source of these receptors is a woman aged 25 to 45 in good health.

The chain recombines TRBV5-6 with TRBJ2-7; D is uncertain. Per the germline V gene, CDR1 is SGHDT and CDR2 is YYEEEE. Trimming stripped 1 base from V and 10 bases from J, with 15 bases between. The CDR3 runs 13 residues. The CDR3 spells CASSLYWEINQYF. DNA of the CDR3: TGTGCCAGCAGCTTGTATTGGGAAATCAATCAGTACTTC.

The V gene is TRBV30, the J gene TRBJ2-5, with TRBD2 matching 12 bases. J lost 3 bases, V lost 1 base, and 6 bases had no gene match. Germline V CDR1 and CDR2: GTSNPN, SVGIG (reference sequence). The CDR3 has 16 amino acids. The CDR3 region is CAWSGLAGAREETQYF. The CDR3 DNA reads TGTGCCTGGAGTGGACTAGCGGGAGCGCGGGAAGAGACCCAGTACTTC.

J is TRBJ2-2 and V is TRBV28, with 12 bases fitting TRBD2. V gave up 8 bases and J gave up 0 bases; unmatched junction bases: 16. The CDR3 loop spans 20 amino acids. From germline, CDR1 is MDHEN and CDR2 SYDVKM. CDR3: CASFYRLWTSGNANTGELFF. CDR3 nucleotide sequence: TGTGCCAGCTTTTATCGTCTTTGGACTAGCGGGAACGCGAACACCGGGGAGCTGTTTTTT.

The V gene is TRBV2, the J gene TRBJ2-1; D is perhaps TRBD1 (5 bases). Per germline, CDR1 SNHLY and CDR2 FYNNEI. Trimming pared 9 bases from V and 8 bases from J, leaving 17 bases between. The CDR3 extends over 13 amino acids. CDR3 sequence (DNA): TGTGCCAGTAGGGGCCCCCTATTGTATGAGCAGTTCTTC. This sequence encodes CASRGPLLYEQFF. Supplemented by reference TRBV2 and TRBJ2-1, the full variable domain reads EPEVTQTPSHQVTQMGQEVILRCVPISNHLYFYWYRQILGQKVEFLVSFYNNEISEKSEIFDDQFSVERPDGSNFTLKIRSTKLEDSAMYFCASRGPLLYEQFFGPGTRLTVL.

The sample holds one count of this clone. The V gene is TRBV28, the J gene TRBJ1-5; D call uncertain. V lost 5 bases, J lost 0 bases, and 8 bases lay in between. There are 14 residues in the CDR3. Germline-derived CDR1 and CDR2 are MDHEN and SYDVKM. CDR3 bases: TGTGCCAGCAGTACCTTGGCTAGCAATCAGCCCCAGCATTTT. It translates to CASSTLASNQPQHF.

The chain employs TRBV21-1 and TRBJ1-4. TRBV21-1 is tagged as a pseudogene. The CDR3 contains 18 residues. CDR3 loop: CASSKRSVGGAANEKLFF. The CDR3 region has the DNA TGTGCCAGCAGCAAACGTTCGGTCGGGGGCGCGGCTAATGAAAAACTGTTTTTT.

The chain joins TRBV29-1 to TRBJ2-1, with a tentative D call TRBD1 (5 bases). Germline values: CDR1 SQVTM, CDR2 ANQGSEA. The CDR3 length is 14 residues. The germline V and J ends were trimmed by 5 bases and 5 bases, with 16 bases remaining between them. CDR3 coding DNA: TGCAGCGTTTTCCGACAGTTAGTTAACAATGAGCAGTTCTTC. Translating gives CSVFRQLVNNEQFF.

The V gene is TRBV2, the J gene TRBJ2-1; D uncertain. The germline V gene has CDR1 SNHLY and CDR2 FYNNEI. The CDR3 totals 14 residues. The V and J ends lost 6 bases and 3 bases respectively, with 12 bases between them. The CDR3 sequence is CASRWQTGYNEQFF. CDR3 DNA sequence: TGTGCCAGCAGGTGGCAGACTGGCTACAATGAGCAGTTCTTC. The whole variable domain, filled in from reference TRBV2 and TRBJ2-1, reads EPEVTQTPSHQVTQMGQEVILRCVPISNHLYFYWYRQILGQKVEFLVSFYNNEISEKSEIFDDQFSVERPDGSNFTLKIRSTKLEDSAMYFCASRWQTGYNEQFFGPGTRLTVL.

Remarks on this clone: This specimen includes other DNA sequences encoding the same CDR3. The J gene is TRBJ2-7, the V gene TRBV6-5; a possible D gene is TRBD2 (5 bases). Germline assignment: CDR1 MNHEY and CDR2 SVGAGI. V shed 5 bases and J shed 5 bases, with 7 bases lying between them. The CDR3 has 11 residues. The CDR3 region has the DNA TGTGCCAGCAGTCAAGCGGACGAGCAGTACTTC. Translated, it gives CASSQADEQYF.